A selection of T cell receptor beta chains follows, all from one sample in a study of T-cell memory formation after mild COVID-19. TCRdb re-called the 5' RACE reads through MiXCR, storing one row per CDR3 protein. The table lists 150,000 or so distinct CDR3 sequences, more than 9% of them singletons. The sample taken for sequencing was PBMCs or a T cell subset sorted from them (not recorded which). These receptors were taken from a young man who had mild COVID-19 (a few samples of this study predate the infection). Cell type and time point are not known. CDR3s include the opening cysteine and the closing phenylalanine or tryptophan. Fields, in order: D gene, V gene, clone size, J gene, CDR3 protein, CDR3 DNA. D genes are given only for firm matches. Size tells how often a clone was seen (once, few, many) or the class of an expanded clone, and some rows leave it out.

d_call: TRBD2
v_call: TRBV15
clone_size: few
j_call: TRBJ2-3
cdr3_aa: CATSRSGGPAPQYF
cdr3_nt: TGTGCCACCAGCAGGAGCGGGGGCCCTGCCCCGCAGTATTTT

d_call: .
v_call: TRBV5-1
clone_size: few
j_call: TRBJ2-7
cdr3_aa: CASSQNYEQYF
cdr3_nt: TGCGCCAGCAGCCAAAACTACGAGCAGTACTTC

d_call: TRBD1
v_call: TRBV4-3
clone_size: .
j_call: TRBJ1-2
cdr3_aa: CASSQDRGHGYTF
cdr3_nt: TGCGCCAGCAGCCAAGATAGGGGGCATGGCTACACCTTC

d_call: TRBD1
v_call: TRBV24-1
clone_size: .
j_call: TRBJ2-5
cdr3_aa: CATSDRGRETQYF
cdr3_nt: TGTGCCACCAGTGACAGGGGGAGAGAGACCCAGTACTTC

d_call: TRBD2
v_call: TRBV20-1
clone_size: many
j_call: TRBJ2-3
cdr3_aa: CSARRLAGGSTDTQYF
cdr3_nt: TGCAGTGCTAGGCGACTAGCGGGGGGGAGCACAGATACGCAGTATTTT

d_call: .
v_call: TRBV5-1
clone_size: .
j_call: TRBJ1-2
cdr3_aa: CASSLAPGSPEGYTF
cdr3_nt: TGCGCCAGCAGCTTGGCCCCCGGGAGCCCGGAGGGCTACACCTTC

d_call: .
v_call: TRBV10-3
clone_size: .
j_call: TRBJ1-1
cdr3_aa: CAISTWGTEAFF
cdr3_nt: TGTGCCATCAGCACTTGGGGCACTGAAGCTTTCTTT

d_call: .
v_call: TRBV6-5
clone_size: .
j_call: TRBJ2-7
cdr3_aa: CASSSRTYEQYF
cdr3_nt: TGTGCCAGCAGTTCGCGAACCTACGAGCAGTACTTC

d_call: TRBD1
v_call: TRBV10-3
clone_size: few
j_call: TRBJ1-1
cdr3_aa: CAISGGPGTVNTEAFF
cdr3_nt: TGTGCCATCAGTGGCGGACCCGGGACAGTGAACACTGAAGCTTTCTTT

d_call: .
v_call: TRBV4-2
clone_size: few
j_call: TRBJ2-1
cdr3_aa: CASSSGHGGSYNEQFF
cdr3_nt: TGTGCCAGCAGCAGCGGACATGGGGGCTCCTACAATGAGCAGTTCTTC

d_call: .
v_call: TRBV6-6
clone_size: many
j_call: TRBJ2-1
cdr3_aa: CASRTPGSSFDEQLF
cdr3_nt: TGTGCCAGCAGAACCCCCGGGAGCTCTTTTGATGAGCAGCTCTTC

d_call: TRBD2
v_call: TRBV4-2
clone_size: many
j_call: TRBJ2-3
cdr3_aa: CASSQEGGSYTDTQYF
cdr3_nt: TGTGCCAGCAGCCAAGAAGGCGGGAGCTACACAGATACGCAGTATTTT

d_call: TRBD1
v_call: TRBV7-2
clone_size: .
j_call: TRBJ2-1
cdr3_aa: CASSSDRYEQFF
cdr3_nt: TGTGCCAGCAGTTCGGACAGGTATGAGCAGTTCTTC

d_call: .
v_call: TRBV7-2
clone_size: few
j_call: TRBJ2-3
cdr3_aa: CASSLVLTGAGTDTQYF
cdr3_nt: TGTGCCAGCAGCTTAGTCCTCACGGGGGCGGGCACAGATACGCAGTATTTT

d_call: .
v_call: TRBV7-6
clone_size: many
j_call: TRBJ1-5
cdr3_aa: CASSLQSGVNQPQHF
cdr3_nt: TGTGCCAGCAGCTTACAATCAGGGGTCAATCAGCCCCAGCATTTT

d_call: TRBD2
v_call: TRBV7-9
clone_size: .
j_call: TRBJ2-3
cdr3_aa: CASSQGLAADTQYF
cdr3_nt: TGTGCCAGCAGCCAGGGACTAGCCGCAGATACGCAGTATTTT

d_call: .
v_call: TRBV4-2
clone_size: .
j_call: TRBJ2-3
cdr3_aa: CASSQVGAPDTQYF
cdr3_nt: TGTGCCAGCAGCCAAGTCGGAGCCCCAGATACGCAGTATTTT

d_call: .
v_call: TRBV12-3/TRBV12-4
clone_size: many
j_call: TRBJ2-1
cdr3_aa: CASSLTGSSYNEQFF
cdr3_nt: TGTGCCAGCAGTCTTACAGGGAGCTCCTACAATGAGCAGTTCTTC

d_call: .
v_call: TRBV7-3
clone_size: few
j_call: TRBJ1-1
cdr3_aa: CASSLIIDTEAFF
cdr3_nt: TGTGCCAGCAGCTTAATAATTGACACTGAAGCTTTCTTT

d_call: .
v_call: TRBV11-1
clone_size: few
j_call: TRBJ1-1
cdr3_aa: CASRQTGWGTEAFF
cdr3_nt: TGTGCCAGCAGACAGACCGGTTGGGGCACTGAAGCTTTCTTT

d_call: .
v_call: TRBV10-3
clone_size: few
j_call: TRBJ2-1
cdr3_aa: CAISEFQGETEQFF
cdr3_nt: TGTGCCATCAGTGAGTTTCAAGGGGAAACTGAGCAGTTCTTC

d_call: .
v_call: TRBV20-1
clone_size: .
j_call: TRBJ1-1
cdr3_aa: CSASQEGFTEAFF
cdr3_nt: TGCAGTGCTAGCCAGGAAGGTTTCACTGAAGCTTTCTTT

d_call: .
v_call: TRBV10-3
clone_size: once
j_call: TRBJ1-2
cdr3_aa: CAISEDIYGYTF
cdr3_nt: TGTGCCATCAGTGAGGATATCTATGGCTACACCTTC

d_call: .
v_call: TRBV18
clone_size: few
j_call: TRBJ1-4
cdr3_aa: CASSPLGGSGKLFF
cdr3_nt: TGTGCCAGCTCACCTCTGGGTGGATCGGGAAAACTGTTTTTT

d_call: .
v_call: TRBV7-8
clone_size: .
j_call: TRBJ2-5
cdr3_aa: CASSLVPRMQETQYF
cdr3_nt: TGTGCCAGCAGCTTAGTCCCTCGGATGCAAGAGACCCAGTACTTC

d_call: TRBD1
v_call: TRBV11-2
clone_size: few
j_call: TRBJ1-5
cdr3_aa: CASSWTGKDQPQHF
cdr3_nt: TGTGCCAGCAGCTGGACAGGGAAGGATCAGCCCCAGCATTTT

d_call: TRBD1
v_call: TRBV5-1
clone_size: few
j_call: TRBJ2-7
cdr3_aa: CASSSGTGGYEQYF
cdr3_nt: TGCGCCAGCAGTTCCGGGACAGGGGGCTACGAGCAGTACTTC

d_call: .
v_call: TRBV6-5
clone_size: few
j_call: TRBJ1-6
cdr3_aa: CASSYAYNSPLHF
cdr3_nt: TGTGCCAGCAGTTACGCCTATAATTCACCCCTCCACTTT

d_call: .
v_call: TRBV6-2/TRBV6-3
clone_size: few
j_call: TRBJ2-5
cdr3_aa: CASSYGPTAQYF
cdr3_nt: TGTGCCAGCAGTTACGGGCCTACAGCTCAGTACTTC

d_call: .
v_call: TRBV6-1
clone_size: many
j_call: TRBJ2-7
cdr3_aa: CASSENILGTYEQYF
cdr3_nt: TGTGCCAGCAGTGAAAATATTCTGGGAACCTACGAGCAGTACTTC

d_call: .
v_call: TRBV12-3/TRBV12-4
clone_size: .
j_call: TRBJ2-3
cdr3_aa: CASSSRPWDTDTQYF
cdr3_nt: TGTGCCAGCAGTTCCCGTCCGTGGGACACAGATACGCAGTATTTT

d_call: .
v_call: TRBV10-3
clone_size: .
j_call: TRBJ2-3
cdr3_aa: CAISERRGTTDTQYF
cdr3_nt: TGTGCCATCAGTGAACGGCGGGGAACCACAGATACGCAGTATTTT

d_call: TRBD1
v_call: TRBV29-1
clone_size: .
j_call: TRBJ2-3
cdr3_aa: CSVLTNRGGTDTQYF
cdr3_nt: TGCAGCGTCCTAACGAACAGGGGTGGGACAGATACGCAGTATTTT

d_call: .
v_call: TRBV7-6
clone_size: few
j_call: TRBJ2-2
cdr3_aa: CASSLAPKGAGELFF
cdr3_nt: TGTGCCAGCAGCTTAGCCCCGAAAGGTGCCGGGGAGCTGTTTTTT

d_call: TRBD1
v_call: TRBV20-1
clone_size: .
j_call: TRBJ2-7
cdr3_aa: CSARTGQGNEQYF
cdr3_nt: TGCAGTGCTAGAACGGGACAGGGGAACGAGCAGTACTTC

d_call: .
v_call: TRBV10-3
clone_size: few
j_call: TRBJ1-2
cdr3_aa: CAIFVAGFGYTF
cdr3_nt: TGTGCCATCTTTGTGGCAGGCTTTGGCTACACCTTC

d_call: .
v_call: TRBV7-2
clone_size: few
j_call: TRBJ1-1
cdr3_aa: CASSSRGGGVPMNTEAFF
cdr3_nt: TGTGCCAGCAGCTCGAGGGGTGGAGGGGTGCCAATGAACACTGAAGCTTTCTTT

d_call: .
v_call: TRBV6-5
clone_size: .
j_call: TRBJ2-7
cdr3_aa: CASSYGGHVYEQYF
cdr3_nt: TGTGCCAGCAGTTACGGGGGCCATGTCTACGAGCAGTACTTC

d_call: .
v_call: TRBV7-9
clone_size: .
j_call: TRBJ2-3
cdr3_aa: CASSLAGVLGDTQYF
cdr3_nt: TGTGCCAGCAGCTTAGCAGGGGTCCTTGGAGATACGCAGTATTTT

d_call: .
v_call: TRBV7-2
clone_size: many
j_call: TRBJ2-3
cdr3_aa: CASIPSRSTDTQYF
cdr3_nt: TGTGCCAGCATCCCTTCGAGGAGCACAGATACGCAGTATTTT

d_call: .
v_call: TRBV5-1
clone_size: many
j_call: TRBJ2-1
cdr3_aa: CASSPAGQGGYNEQFF
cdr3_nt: TGCGCCAGCAGCCCAGCTGGGCAGGGGGGTTACAATGAGCAGTTCTTC

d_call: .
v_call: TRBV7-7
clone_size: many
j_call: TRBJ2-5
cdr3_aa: CASSLEVQGAGETQYF
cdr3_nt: TGTGCCAGCAGCTTAGAGGTGCAGGGTGCGGGTGAGACCCAGTACTTC

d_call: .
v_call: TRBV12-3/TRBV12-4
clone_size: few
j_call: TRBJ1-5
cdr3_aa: CASSFHPRGPQAHF
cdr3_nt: TGTGCCAGCAGTTTCCACCCTCGTGGACCGCAGGCGCATTTT

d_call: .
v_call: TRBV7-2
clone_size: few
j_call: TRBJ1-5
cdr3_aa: CASSLEGWRPQHF
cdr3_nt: TGTGCCAGCAGCTTAGAGGGGTGGCGGCCCCAGCATTTT

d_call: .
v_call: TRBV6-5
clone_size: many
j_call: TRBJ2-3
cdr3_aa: CASRLGVTSTDTQYF
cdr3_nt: TGTGCCAGCCGACTAGGGGTGACTAGCACAGATACGCAGTATTTT

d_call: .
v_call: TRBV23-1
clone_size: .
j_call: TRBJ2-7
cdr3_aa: CASSQPKRHWSSYEQYF
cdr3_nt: TGCGCCAGCAGTCAACCCAAAAGACACTGGAGCTCCTACGAGCAGTACTTC

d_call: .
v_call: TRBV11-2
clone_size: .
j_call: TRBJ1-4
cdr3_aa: CASSLQVGANEKLFF
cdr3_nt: TGTGCCAGCAGCTTGCAGGTTGGGGCTAATGAAAAACTGTTTTTT

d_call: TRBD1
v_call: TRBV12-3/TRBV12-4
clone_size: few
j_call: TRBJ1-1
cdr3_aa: CASRLNRGIMNTEAFF
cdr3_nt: TGTGCCAGCAGGCTTAACAGGGGTATAATGAACACTGAAGCTTTCTTT

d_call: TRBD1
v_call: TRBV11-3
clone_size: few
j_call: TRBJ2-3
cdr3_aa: CASSPWTGGEDTQYF
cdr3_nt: TGTGCCAGCAGCCCATGGACAGGGGGCGAGGATACGCAGTATTTT

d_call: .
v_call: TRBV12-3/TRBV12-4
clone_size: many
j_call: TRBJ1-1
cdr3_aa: CASTSQGNTEAFF
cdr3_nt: TGTGCCAGCACCTCTCAGGGGAACACTGAAGCTTTCTTT

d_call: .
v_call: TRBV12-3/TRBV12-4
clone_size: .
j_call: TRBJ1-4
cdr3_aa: CASSYFSGPNEKLFF
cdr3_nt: TGTGCCAGCAGTTACTTTTCGGGACCTAATGAAAAACTGTTTTTT

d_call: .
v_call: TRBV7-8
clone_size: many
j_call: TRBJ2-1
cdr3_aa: CASSLRAETYNEQFF
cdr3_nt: TGTGCCAGCAGCTTAAGGGCGGAGACTTACAATGAGCAGTTCTTC

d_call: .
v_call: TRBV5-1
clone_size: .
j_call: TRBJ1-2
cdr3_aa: CASSPHGQHGYTF
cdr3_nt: TGCGCCAGCAGTCCCCACGGACAGCATGGCTACACCTTC

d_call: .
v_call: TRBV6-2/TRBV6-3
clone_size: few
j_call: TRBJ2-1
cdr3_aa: CASSSIAQGNEQFF
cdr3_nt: TGTGCCAGCAGCTCCATTGCCCAGGGAAATGAGCAGTTCTTC

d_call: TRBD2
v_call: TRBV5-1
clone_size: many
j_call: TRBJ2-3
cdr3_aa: CASSLAMAGGTDTQYF
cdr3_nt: TGCGCCAGCAGCTTGGCCATGGCGGGGGGCACAGATACGCAGTATTTT

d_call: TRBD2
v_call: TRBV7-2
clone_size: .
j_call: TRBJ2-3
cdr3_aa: CASSWSSRGSTDTQYF
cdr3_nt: TGTGCCAGCAGCTGGTCCTCGCGGGGGAGCACAGATACGCAGTATTTT

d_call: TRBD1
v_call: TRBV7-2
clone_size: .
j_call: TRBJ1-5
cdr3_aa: CASSATTGGGQPQHF
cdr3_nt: TGTGCCAGCAGCGCGACCACAGGGGGAGGGCAGCCCCAGCATTTT

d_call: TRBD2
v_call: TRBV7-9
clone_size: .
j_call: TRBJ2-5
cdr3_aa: CASSLGTSYWETQYF
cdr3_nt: TGTGCCAGCAGCTTAGGGACTAGCTACTGGGAGACCCAGTACTTC

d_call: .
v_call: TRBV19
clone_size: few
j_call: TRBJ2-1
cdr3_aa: CASSISGAPWDEQFF
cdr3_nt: TGTGCCAGTAGTATTTCGGGGGCTCCTTGGGATGAGCAGTTCTTC

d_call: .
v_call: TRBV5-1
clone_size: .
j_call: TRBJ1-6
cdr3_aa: CASSFKAPNSPLHF
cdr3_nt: TGCGCCAGCAGCTTTAAGGCTCCTAATTCACCCCTCCACTTT